The present T cell receptor beta chain was sequenced within a study of immune cell composition in non-small cell lung cancer. On the study more broadly: Tumours were mainly lung adenocarcinoma or squamous cell carcinoma.

Study-level results: Tumour TCR-beta clonality was not significantly tied to smoking pack-years. In adenocarcinoma, maximal tumour-associated clone frequency tracked TIL tumour reactivity. Tumour-associated clones >0.5% occurred in roughly 30% of adenocarcinomas, approximately 79% of squamous.

Normal lung was taken at the farthest possible site, at least 3 cm from tumour. As for this clone: Its antigen is unidentified.

V gave up 1 base and J gave up 7 bases; unmatched junction bases: 17. This CDR3 is built from 18 residues. The germline V gene encodes CDR1 MNHNS and CDR2 SASEGT. Here immunoSEQ multiplex PCR was the method, and the copy in TCRdb shows in-frame clones only, minus some. The sample includes about 2,400 clones, around 84% of them seen just once. V is TRBV6-1 and J is TRBJ2-5, with 8 bases aligning to TRBD2. Material: non-adjacent lung tissue. The clonotype was recovered from a human donor with non-small cell lung cancer. This CDR3 is CASSEELRSGGGLGTQYF. CDR3 nucleotide sequence: TGTGCCAGCAGTGAAGAACTACGGAGCGGGGGAGGACTGGGGACCCAGTACTTC.